This T cell receptor (beta chain) was recovered during a study of OX40 agonist ivuxolimab in advanced cancers. About the study: Patients were treated with ivuxolimab, an agonistic anti-OX40 (CD134) antibody. Study-level findings and limits: CD8+ T cells averaged more expanded clones than CD4+. Among expanded peripheral T cells, antigen specificity went undetermined. Certain nonresponders additionally had low normalized T-cell clonal expansion.

Produced via immunoSEQ multiplex PCR; TCRdb's table is partial and in-frame only. This sample yields about 86,000 clones, of which roughly nine tenths are seen a single time; more than 8.5% belongs to the top ten. This clone was counted a few times. Its antigen remains unidentified. This clonotype originated in an adult with an advanced solid tumor such as melanoma, head and neck, liver or kidney cancer. The material sequenced was CD4+ or CD8+ T cells sorted from blood, taken in a trial of the OX40 agonist ivuxolimab.

CDR3 sequence reads: CASSVWGPNEKLFF. The CDR3 bases are TGTGCCAGCAGTGTGTGGGGACCCAATGAAAAACTGTTTTTT. This chain joins TRBV2 and TRBJ1-4; maybe TRBD1 (5 bases). There are 14 residues in the CDR3. Germline CDR1 and CDR2: SNHLY and FYNNEI. V lost 4 bases and J lost 5, with 11 bases in between.